The rows below give T cell receptor beta chains drawn from one sample of a study of shared clonotypes between healthy human individuals. This table comes from immunoSEQ multiplex PCR, and its TCRdb copy is limited to in-frame clones, with some not included. In the table there are roughly 2,000,000 clones, 93% of which are singletons. Sequencing was performed on naive CD8+ T cells from PBMCs. The receptors derive from a man between 18 and 35 years old in good health. Some clones in this sample may be carry-over from other donors' samples. The CDR3 runs from the conserved cysteine through the conserved F or W. The D gene is left open where the match is weak. Some rows mark clone size as missing; the rest say once, few, many or name a class of expanded clone.

NA	TRBV7-8	TRBJ2-5	NA	TGTGCCAGCAGCCCGAGAAAGACCGTCTGGGAGACCCAGTACTTC	CASSPRKTVWETQYF
TRBD2	TRBV7-9	TRBJ2-3	NA	TGTGCCAGCAGCAGGCGGGAGGAACACACAGATACGCAGTATTTT	CASSRREEHTDTQYF
TRBD1	TRBV28	TRBJ2-7	NA	TGTGCCAGCAGTTTAGTCCGACAGGGTACCTACGAGCAGTACTTC	CASSLVRQGTYEQYF
TRBD1	TRBV30	TRBJ2-7	NA	TGTGCCTGGAGGGGACAGCTAATCTCCTACGAGCAGTACTTC	CAWRGQLISYEQYF
NA	TRBV11-2	TRBJ2-5	NA	TGTGCCAGCAGCGACCGGGACGGCGGGGGCGTGACCCAGTACTTC	CASSDRDGGGVTQYF
TRBD2	TRBV7-6	TRBJ2-7	NA	TGTGCCAGCAGCCGTACTAGCGCTGTCTCCTACGAGCAGTACTTC	CASSRTSAVSYEQYF
TRBD1	TRBV27	TRBJ2-1	NA	TGTGCCAGCAGTCTACTGCCGGGACAGGGGGCTATCAATGAGCAGTTCTTC	CASSLLPGQGAINEQFF
NA	TRBV6-5	TRBJ2-1	NA	TGTGCCAGCAGCCCCCGGACTATGAATGAGCAGTTCTTC	CASSPRTMNEQFF
NA	TRBV19	TRBJ2-1	NA	TGTGCCAGTAGTATAGCACCGAGCGGCCAGTCCTACAATGAGCAGTTCTTC	CASSIAPSGQSYNEQFF
NA	TRBV28	TRBJ2-5	once	TGTGCCAGCAGTTTTCCGTACCAAGAGACCCAGTACTTC	CASSFPYQETQYF
NA	TRBV15	TRBJ2-3	NA	TGTGCCACCAGCAGAGATTCGGGGCGGGATACGCAGTATTTT	CATSRDSGRDTQYF
TRBD1	TRBV7-8	TRBJ2-4	once	TGTGCCAGCAGCCTCGGGTGGACAGGAAAGCAAAAAAACATTCAGTACTTC	CASSLGWTGKQKNIQYF
NA	TRBV7-8	TRBJ2-7	NA	TGTGCCAGCAGCTTAGATATATCGTTGTACGAGCAGTACTTC	CASSLDISLYEQYF
NA	TRBV11-3	TRBJ2-3	NA	TGTGCCAGCAGCTTAACCAACACAGATACGCAGTATTTT	CASSLTNTDTQYF
NA	TRBV9	TRBJ1-2	NA	TGTGCCAGCACTTCCCTAGGGGGGGGTCCCTATGGCTACACCTTC	CASTSLGGGPYGYTF
NA	TRBV27	TRBJ2-1	NA	TGTGCCAGCAGCCCCCGGGGGAGCTCCTACAATGAGCAGTTCTTC	CASSPRGSSYNEQFF
NA	TRBV27	TRBJ2-5	NA	TGTGCCAGCAGTTTTTTACAGAAACAAGAGACCCAGTACTTC	CASSFLQKQETQYF
NA	TRBV9	TRBJ2-3	NA	TGTGCCAGCAGCGTAGCGGGATCTCCAGATACGCAGTATTTT	CASSVAGSPDTQYF
TRBD1	TRBV9	TRBJ2-2	NA	TGTGCCAGCAGAACCGGGACAGGGAACACCGGGGAGCTGTTTTTT	CASRTGTGNTGELFF
TRBD1	TRBV5-3	TRBJ2-7	NA	TGTGCCAGAAGTTGGGACAGGGGAAATCCTTACGAGCAGTACTTC	CARSWDRGNPYEQYF
NA	TRBV9	TRBJ2-3	NA	TGTGCCAGCAGCGCGGACAGCCGCACAGATACGCAGTATTTT	CASSADSRTDTQYF
NA	TRBV27	TRBJ2-1	NA	TGTGCCAGCAGGATCTGGCGGGAAAGCGTTGAGCAGTTCTTC	CASRIWRESVEQFF
TRBD1	TRBV7-9	TRBJ2-5	NA	TGTGCCAGCAGGATAACAGGGGGCGAGGAGACCCAGTACTTC	CASRITGGEETQYF
NA	TRBV27	TRBJ2-1	NA	TGTGCCAGCAGTTTATCGGGTAGCTTGAATGAGCAGTTCTTC	CASSLSGSLNEQFF
NA	TRBV28	TRBJ2-4	NA	TGTGCCAGCAGTTTCGGGGGTGGGGTAGCCAAAAACATTCAGTACTTC	CASSFGGGVAKNIQYF
NA	TRBV11-3	TRBJ2-7	NA	TGTGCCAGCAGCGCCGAAACTAGAAACGAGCAGTACTTC	CASSAETRNEQYF
NA	TRBV9	TRBJ2-6	NA	TGTGCCAGCAGCGGGAGGGTAGGGGCCAACGTCCTGACTTTC	CASSGRVGANVLTF
TRBD1	TRBV28	TRBJ1-4	NA	TGTGCCAGCAGGCCACGGTCGGGACAGGCTCTCGGGGGACTGTTTTTT	CASRPRSGQALGGLFF
TRBD2	TRBV28	TRBJ2-7	NA	TGTGCCAGCAGTCCTGGACTAGCGGGAGTCGAGCAGTACTTC	CASSPGLAGVEQYF
TRBD1	TRBV5-1	TRBJ2-7	NA	TGCGCCAGCAGCTCGGGTCGGACAGGCTACGAGCAGTACTTC	CASSSGRTGYEQYF
TRBD2	TRBV28	TRBJ2-1	NA	TGTGCCAGCAGTCTAGCGGGAGAATCCTACAATGAGCAGTTCTTC	CASSLAGESYNEQFF
NA	TRBV4-3	TRBJ2-2	once	TGCGCCAGCAGCCCAAATTACAGGGTAGCAACCGGGGAGCTGTTTTTT	CASSPNYRVATGELFF
NA	TRBV6-6	TRBJ2-7	NA	TGTGCCAGCAGTTATAGTGTAGGCCACGAGCAGTACTTC	CASSYSVGHEQYF
NA	TRBV6-6	TRBJ1-1	NA	TGTGCCAGCAGTTACTCGGAATCCCGGGTGAACACTGAAGCTTTCTTT	CASSYSESRVNTEAFF
TRBD2	TRBV19	TRBJ2-1	few	TGTGCCAGTAGTATCTTCATGACTAGCGTTGAGCAGTTCTTC	CASSIFMTSVEQFF
NA	TRBV30	TRBJ2-7	NA	TGTGCCTGGAGTAGGGCTAGTTCCTACGAGCAGTACTTC	CAWSRASSYEQYF
NA	TRBV4-2	TRBJ2-1	NA	TGTGCCAGCAGCCAAGAAGGCAGGCCGTGGGAGCAGTTCTTC	CASSQEGRPWEQFF
TRBD1	TRBV11-2	TRBJ2-5	NA	TGTGCCAGCAGCTTAGGCAGGGGGAAAACAGAGACCCAGTACTTC	CASSLGRGKTETQYF
NA	TRBV19	TRBJ2-2	NA	TGTGCCAGTAGTAGAGGGAACACCGGGGAGCTGTTTTTT	CASSRGNTGELFF
NA	TRBV5-5	TRBJ1-3	NA	TGTGCCAGCAGCTTATTCGGCAACTCTGGAAACACCATATATTTT	CASSLFGNSGNTIYF